The 15 T cell receptor beta chains given below trace back to one sample, sequenced in a study of blood T cell repertoires in COVID-19. Sequenced by immunoSEQ multiplex PCR; TCRdb stores in-frame clones only, minus some. The sample contains fewer than 350,000 clones, approximately 89% of which appear only once. The sample taken for sequencing was peripheral blood. The receptors here all came from a man aged 35-49 years with active or convalescent COVID-19.

This chain joins TRBV5-4 and TRBJ1-2; 7 nucleotides match TRBD1. The CDR3 sequence is 15 residues long. Germline lookup yields CDR1 SGHNT and CDR2 YYREEE (reference sequence). Trimming at V came to 0 bases and at J to 4 bases, leaving 6 bases not matched to a gene. This CDR3 is CASSLVDRVLYGYTF. In nucleotides, the CDR3 is TGTGCCAGCAGCTTGGTTGACAGGGTTCTCTATGGCTACACCTTC.

The chain couples TRBV7-9 to TRBJ1-1; TRBD1 matches 9 bases. The CDR3 extends over 16 amino acids. CDR1 and CDR2 from the germline V gene are SEHNR and FQNEAQ (reference sequence). V shed 5 bases, J shed 3 bases, and the junction held 10 bases outside the gene matches. The chain's CDR3 is CASSRAQGAIDTEAFF. The DNA of the CDR3 is TGTGCCAGCAGCCGGGCACAGGGGGCGATCGACACTGAAGCTTTCTTT.

This clone appeared once. The V gene is TRBV2, the J gene TRBJ1-2, with D unresolved. V was shortened by 4 bases and J by 0 bases, with 9 bases between the two germline ends. The CDR3 is made up of 14 amino acids. The V gene's germline CDR1 is SNHLY and CDR2 FYNNEI. The CDR3 region is CASSGRLTNYGYTF. CDR3 bases: TGTGCCAGCAGTGGGAGACTCACTAACTATGGCTACACCTTC.

The chain links TRBV19 to TRBJ1-4, with D possibly being TRBD1 (6 bases). This CDR3 spans 16 amino acids. V was shortened by 7 bases and J by 0 bases, with 15 bases between the two germline ends. Germline V lookup: CDR1 LNHDA, CDR2 SQIVND (reference sequence). This chain's CDR3 is CASTRDTLATNEKLFF. Written as DNA, the CDR3 is TGTGCCAGTACTCGGGACACCCTAGCAACTAATGAAAAACTGTTTTTT.

The CDR3 DNA is TGTGCCAGCTCCGGGACGGGAGGGTATGGTACGCAGTATTTT. It translates to CASSGTGGYGTQYF. This chain uses TRBV5-6 with TRBJ2-3; 8 bases align to TRBD2. V was pared by 7 bases and J by 8 bases, with 12 bases of the junction left unmatched. CDR1 SGHDT and CDR2 YYEEEE come from the germline V gene. The CDR3 is 14 residues long. The full variable domain, with the rest looked up from reference TRBV5-6 and TRBJ2-3, is DAGVTQSPTHLIKTRGQQVTLRCSPKSGHDTVSWYQQALGQGPQFIFQYYEEEERQRGNFPDRFSGHQFPNYSSELNVNALLLGDSALYLCASSGTGGYGTQYFGPGTRLTVL.

This rearrangement joins TRBV15 to TRBJ2-5; no firm D call. The V end was cut by 3 bases, the J end by 5 bases, with 7 bases between. This CDR3 has 12 amino acids. The V gene's germline CDR1 is LNHNV and CDR2 YYDKDF (reference sequence). The CDR3 loop is CATSSPRETQYF. Here the CDR3 DNA reads TGTGCCACCAGCAGCCCCCGGGAGACCCAGTACTTC.

This rearrangement joins TRBV9 to TRBJ2-5; 11 bases align to TRBD2. Trimming at V came to 2 bases and at J to 5 bases, leaving 11 bases not matched to a gene. CDR3 length equals 17 residues. Germline V lookup: CDR1 SGDLS, CDR2 YYNGEE. CDR3: CASSVGVAGGPVETQYF. The CDR3 DNA reads as TGTGCCAGCAGCGTTGGGGTAGCGGGAGGGCCGGTCGAGACCCAGTACTTC.

The chain links TRBV6-5 to TRBJ2-2; 10 nucleotides line up with TRBD2. The CDR3 loop spans 14 amino acids. From germline, CDR1 is MNHEY and CDR2 SVGAGI. V shed 9 bases, J shed 5 bases, and the junction held 6 bases outside the gene matches. CDR3 amino acids: CASTPTSGTGELFF. The CDR3 DNA sequence: TGTGCCAGTACTCCGACTAGCGGGACCGGGGAGCTGTTTTTT.

The V call is TRBV10-2, the J call TRBJ1-4, with D unresolved. The V gene's germline CDR1 is WSHSY and CDR2 SAAADI. V dropped 6 bases and J dropped 7 bases, with 15 bases sitting between them. The CDR3 sequence is 14 residues long. The CDR3 sequence: CASSKPSSGEKLFF. CDR3 bases: TGCGCCAGCAGCAAGCCCTCATCGGGTGAAAAACTGTTTTTT.

The J gene is TRBJ1-2, the V gene TRBV10-3, with a possible D match to TRBD1 (5 bases). V dropped 4 bases and J dropped 7 bases, with 19 bases sitting between them. The CDR3 sequence is 15 residues long. Germline V gene lookup returns CDR1 ENHRY and CDR2 SYGVKD. The CDR3 reads CAISAVQGATSGYTF. The CDR3 bases are TGTGCCATCAGTGCGGTTCAAGGGGCGACTAGTGGCTACACCTTC.

The V call is TRBV30, the J call TRBJ1-6; 7 positions agree with TRBD1. The CDR3 runs to 14 residues. Trimming removed 5 bases from V and 7 bases from J; junction bases left unmatched: 8. CDR1 and CDR2 (germline): GTSNPN, SVGIG (reference sequence). The CDR3 bases are TGTGCCTGGGGTACCGGGACAGAGAATTCACCCCTCCACTTT. This encodes CAWGTGTENSPLHF.

The J gene is TRBJ2-7, the V gene TRBV3-1 (or the pseudogene TRBV3-2), with D tentatively TRBD1 (6 bases). The CDR3 has 14 residues. Germline V gene lookup returns CDR1 LGHDT and CDR2 YNNKEL (reference sequence). V lost 4 bases, J lost 4 bases, and 14 bases lay in between. CDR3 loop: CASSRRGQSYEQYF. CDR3 DNA: TGTGCCAGCAGCCGCAGGGGTCAGAGTTACGAGCAGTACTTC.

The V gene is TRBV20-1, the J gene TRBJ2-7; 7 nucleotides align to TRBD1. V shed 3 bases and J 6 bases; nucleotides not matched to a gene: 11. The germline CDR1 and CDR2 sequences are DFQATT and SNEGSKA (reference sequence). The CDR3 is made up of 14 amino acids. The CDR3 DNA follows: TGCAGTGCTAGTTCGAGGGGGCGATTGGCCGAGCAGTACTTC. Translated: CSASSRGRLAEQYF.

In DNA form, the CDR3 reads TGCGCCAGCAGGTTTAACAGGGGACAGGGGTACACTGAAGCTTTCTTT. Amino acid sequence: CASRFNRGQGYTEAFF. The V gene is TRBV5-1, the J gene TRBJ1-1; 10 bases are a match to TRBD1. The germline gives CDR1 SGHRS, CDR2 YFSETQ. This CDR3 spans 16 amino acids. Unmatched junction bases numbered 10, after V lost 5 bases and J lost 3 bases.

V gene TRBV3-1 (or the pseudogene TRBV3-2) combines with J gene TRBJ1-1; unclear D gene. The CDR3 is made up of 13 amino acids. Trimming took 3 bases from V and 0 from J, leaving 5 bases between them. The germline V gene encodes CDR1 LGHDT and CDR2 YNNKEL (reference sequence). The CDR3 here is CASSQTMNTEAFF. The CDR3 nucleotides are TGTGCCAGCAGCCAGACTATGAACACTGAAGCTTTCTTT.